The following is a T cell receptor beta chain sequence with its context. The data belong to a study of blood T cell repertoires in COVID-19. Across the study: The samples span acute and convalescent COVID-19 from the United States, Italy and Spain. The analysed material was cDNA or gDNA that came from T cells, B-cell-depleted T cells, or PBMCs.

The CDR3 is 13 amino acids. Trimming took off 2 bases at V and 7 bases at J, with 9 bases between the two ends. The germline CDR1 and CDR2 sequences are SGHRS and YFSETQ. The table came from immunoSEQ multiplex PCR; TCRdb's copy has only in-frame clones and leaves some out. Of 150,000 to 200,000 clones in the sample, 86% are singletons; the top ten hold around 3.5%. This chain links TRBV5-1 with TRBJ2-2; the D gene is possibly TRBD1 (5 bases). Source material: peripheral blood. The clonotype originates from a man in his 70s with acute or convalescent COVID-19. The CDR3 bases are TGCGCCAGCAGCTTAGGGGTGGTCGGGGAGCTGTTTTTT. Amino acid sequence: CASSLGVVGELFF.